The table lists the clone carrying this T cell receptor (beta chain) with a few counts. This sample stems from a study of blood T cells in healthy people across ages. The trim removed 2 bases at V and 4 bases at J, leaving 3 bases unmatched. The CDR3 sequence is 14 residues long. CDR1 is SGHTA and CDR2 is FQGTGA in the germline V gene. A J-beta primer mix and a sample-barcoded 5' primer were used in a second PCR of about 7 to 12 cycles. From the 5' RACE reads, TCRdb called clonotypes with MiXCR, one entry per CDR3 protein. This sample has approximately 1.5 million distinct CDR3 sequences, with 30% to 40% found just once.

This receptor was taken from a woman aged 25 to 39 in good health. The sample taken for sequencing was blood. The chain has TRBV7-3 and TRBJ2-5; 8 nucleotides match TRBD2. The CDR3 loop is CASSLSREGETQYF. In DNA, the CDR3 is TGTGCCAGCAGCTTATCACGGGAGGGAGAGACCCAGTACTTC.